The 32 T cell receptor beta chains below all came from one sample that was sequenced in a study of blood T cell repertoires in COVID-19. Some clones are missing from TCRdb's copy, which holds only in-frame ones; the method was immunoSEQ multiplex PCR. The sample includes over 85,000 clones, 85% of them seen just once. The source material was peripheral blood. The receptors were gathered from a man at least 80 years old with acute or convalescent COVID-19.

This rearrangement joins TRBV6-4 to TRBJ2-2; D is possibly TRBD1 (6 bases). In germline, CDR1 is MRHNA, CDR2 SNTAGT. The CDR3 has 16 amino acids. Trimming left V 3 bases short and J 0 bases short, with 11 bases between. CDR3 DNA: TGTGCCAGCAGTGAACAGGGTGGCACGAACACCGGGGAGCTGTTTTTT. Residues: CASSEQGGTNTGELFF.

The rearrangement uses TRBV10-3 and TRBJ1-1; 11 bases agree with TRBD1. V shed 4 bases, J shed 3 bases, and the junction held 1 base outside the gene matches. CDR3 length equals 14 residues. Germline V gene sequence: CDR1 ENHRY, CDR2 SYGVKD. The CDR3 spells CAISGTGGDTEAFF. In nucleotides, the CDR3 is TGTGCCATCAGTGGGACAGGGGGCGACACTGAAGCTTTCTTT.

This rearrangement joins TRBV12-3 or TRBV12-4 to TRBJ1-6, with D possibly being TRBD1 (5 bases). Trimming cost V 6 bases and J 9 bases, with 12 bases left between them. The CDR3 totals 13 residues. CDR3 region: CASSYSGGSPLHF. CDR3 nucleotide sequence: TGTGCCAGCAGCTATTCCGGGGGTTCACCCCTCCACTTT.

The chain joins TRBV11-2 to TRBJ2-1, with 10 bases fitting TRBD2. CDR3 length equals 12 residues. The ends lost 4 bases at V and 10 bases at J; junction bases unmatched: 1. Germline V gives CDR1 SGHAT, CDR2 FQNNGV. CDR3 DNA: TGTGCCAGCAGCTCGGGACTAGCGGAGCAGTTCTTC. It codes for CASSSGLAEQFF.

This sequence joins TRBV15 and TRBJ2-1; 16 nucleotides match TRBD2. This CDR3 has 16 residues. The junction had 10 bases not matched to a gene; V was cut back by 5 bases and J by 12 bases. Per germline, CDR1 LNHNV and CDR2 YYDKDF (reference sequence). In DNA form, the CDR3 reads TGTGCCACCAGCTTCGGGACTAGCGGGAGGGTTTCGGCGCAGTTCTTC. The encoded protein is CATSFGTSGRVSAQFF.

CDR3 protein: CSTGTGNTEAFF. The CDR3 coding sequence is TGCAGCACTGGGACAGGGAACACTGAAGCTTTCTTT. V is TRBV29-1 and J is TRBJ1-1; 8 bases align to TRBD1. J gave up 1 base and V 8 bases, and 3 bases lay outside the gene matches. CDR3 size: 12 residues. From germline, CDR1 is SQVTM and CDR2 ANQGSEA.

The CDR3 DNA is TGTGCCAGCAGTACACAGGGGAGTGGGGCCACAGATACGCAGTATTTT. Translated: CASSTQGSGATDTQYF. The rearrangement uses TRBV2 and TRBJ2-3, with 7 bases matching TRBD1. Unmatched junction bases numbered 10, after V lost 5 bases and J lost 2 bases. The CDR3 runs to 16 residues. Germline assignment: CDR1 SNHLY and CDR2 FYNNEI.

The chain couples TRBV28 to TRBJ1-6; tentatively, D is TRBD1 (6 bases). The V and J ends lost 4 bases and 8 bases respectively, with 15 bases between them. Germline-derived CDR1 and CDR2 are MDHEN and SYDVKM. CDR3 length equals 15 residues. The CDR3 sequence: CASSSLGQGYSPLHF. DNA for the CDR3: TGTGCCAGCAGTTCGCTCGGGCAGGGGTATTCACCCCTCCACTTT.

J is TRBJ2-4 and V is TRBV3-1 (or the pseudogene TRBV3-2), with 12 bases aligning to TRBD2. Trimming at V came to 1 base and at J to 6 bases, leaving 7 bases not matched to a gene. The CDR3 loop spans 17 amino acids. The V gene's germline CDR1 is LGHDT and CDR2 YNNKEL (reference sequence). CDR3 region: CASSQGLAGGPGNIQYF. The CDR3 bases are TGTGCCAGCAGCCAAGGGCTAGCGGGAGGGCCGGGAAACATTCAGTACTTC.

This chain joins TRBV5-1 and TRBJ1-6; perhaps TRBD1 as D (5 bases). Germline V CDR1 and CDR2: SGHRS, YFSETQ. V gave up 0 bases and J gave up 7 bases, with 11 bases separating them. This CDR3 has 15 amino acids. The CDR3 coding sequence is TGCGCCAGCAGCTTGGCGGACATGGGCAATTCACCCCTCCACTTT. Translating gives CASSLADMGNSPLHF.

This clone was detected only once. The rearrangement joins TRBV6-5 to TRBJ1-6; 7 positions agree with TRBD1. The V and J ends lost 5 bases and 10 bases, in that order; junction bases with no gene match: 11. CDR1 MNHEY and CDR2 SVGAGI come from the germline V gene. The CDR3 runs to 15 residues. The CDR3 DNA is TGTGCCAGCAGTCCGAGGACAGGTCCAATCTCACCCCTCCACTTT. It specifies CASSPRTGPISPLHF.

This clone was picked up one time. This sequence joins TRBV6-2 or TRBV6-3 and TRBJ1-5, with 12 nucleotides matching TRBD1. V shed 6 bases and J 7 bases; nucleotides not matched to a gene: 31. Germline CDR1 is MNHEY and CDR2 is SVGEGT. CDR3 size: 23 residues. The CDR3 region has the DNA TGTGCCAGCAGCCCTTGGGACAGGGGGCCTCAGAGGAAGGGAGACGGAACGGGGCAGCCCCAGCATTTT. It specifies CASSPWDRGPQRKGDGTGQPQHF.

This clone was seen just once. The chain recombines TRBV19 with TRBJ2-2, with D maybe TRBD1 (9 bases). CDR3 length equals 19 residues. Per germline, CDR1 LNHDA and CDR2 SQIVND (reference sequence). V shed 7 bases and J shed 4 bases, with 28 bases lying between them. CDR3 region: CASTDRGPSSGSSTGELFF. CDR3 sequence (DNA): TGTGCCAGTACGGACAGGGGCCCGTCCAGCGGGAGTAGCACCGGGGAGCTGTTTTTT.

By share, this clone counts as medium-sized. J is TRBJ1-4 and V is TRBV18; 9 bases align to TRBD1. The CDR3 is 15 amino acids. V shed 3 bases, J shed 7 bases, and the junction held 6 bases outside the gene matches. The germline V gene encodes CDR1 KGHSH and CDR2 LQKENI. The CDR3 spells CASSPRQGGGEKLFF. The CDR3 DNA follows: TGTGCCAGCTCACCCCGACAGGGGGGAGGTGAAAAACTGTTTTTT.

The gene calls are TRBV3-1 (or the pseudogene TRBV3-2) and TRBJ1-2, with TRBD1 as a possible D gene (6 bases). The CDR3 totals 14 residues. The V end lost 0 bases, the J end lost 8 bases, and 13 bases lay between the germline ends. Germline values: CDR1 LGHDT, CDR2 YNNKEL (reference sequence). CDR3 protein: CASSQDPQGHGYTF. The DNA of the CDR3 is TGTGCCAGCAGCCAAGATCCACAGGGCCACGGCTACACCTTC.

This clone was seen more than once but under ten times. The V and J genes are TRBV5-1 and TRBJ1-6; maybe TRBD1 (5 bases). The CDR3 loop spans 15 amino acids. Trimming cost V 1 base and J 7 bases, with 12 bases left between them. Germline CDR1 SGHRS, CDR2 YFSETQ. Here the CDR3 reads CASSLRRAGNSPLHF. In DNA form, the CDR3 reads TGCGCCAGCAGCTTGCGCAGGGCGGGAAATTCACCCCTCCACTTT.

J is TRBJ2-7 and V is TRBV19; D might be TRBD2 (5 bases). The CDR3 spans 12 residues. Germline V lookup: CDR1 LNHDA, CDR2 SQIVND (reference sequence). Trimming pared 5 bases from V and 8 bases from J, leaving 13 bases between. The CDR3 nucleotides are TGTGCCAGTAGTCCCCTCCGGGGTCAGCAGTACTTC. Residues: CASSPLRGQQYF.

J is TRBJ2-3 and V is TRBV5-4, with D perhaps TRBD2 (5 bases). V was pared by 4 bases and J by 4 bases, with 16 bases between. CDR1 is SGHNT, CDR2 YYREEE, per germline (reference sequence). This CDR3 is built from 15 residues. CDR3 DNA: TGTGCCAGCAGCCAGCCTGAGCCCGGGGCAGATACGCAGTATTTT. Its translation is CASSQPEPGADTQYF.

The chain carries TRBV9 and TRBJ2-2; 7 bases fit TRBD1. Germline values: CDR1 SGDLS, CDR2 YYNGEE. V trimming: 0 bases; J trimming: 6 bases; junction bases outside the gene matches: 5. CDR3 length equals 15 residues. CDR3 coding DNA: TGTGCCAGCAGCGTAGGGGGACAGTTACCCGGGGAGCTGTTTTTT. Translation gives CASSVGGQLPGELFF.

The count of this clone is one. The rearrangement links TRBV28 to TRBJ1-6; D ambiguous. CDR1 and CDR2 from the germline V gene are MDHEN and SYDVKM. The ends were cut back, 6 bases at V and 3 bases at J, with 12 bases in the middle. CDR3 length: 15 amino acids. The CDR3 nucleotides are TGTGCCAGCAGGTCAGACATGAACTATAATTCACCCCTCCACTTT. Translating it yields CASRSDMNYNSPLHF.

This chain links TRBV5-1 with TRBJ2-1; 10 nucleotides align to TRBD1. CDR1 is SGHRS and CDR2 is YFSETQ in the germline V gene. CDR3 length: 14 amino acids. Germline trimming cut 7 bases from V and 7 bases from J; bases unmatched to any gene: 8. Here the CDR3 DNA reads TGCGCCAGCGAGGGGACAGGGGCGGTTAATGAGCAGTTCTTC. It encodes CASEGTGAVNEQFF.

The chain recombines TRBV2 with TRBJ2-7; 7 bases are shared with TRBD2. The germline CDR1 and CDR2 sequences are SNHLY and FYNNEI. The CDR3 length is 19 residues. J was trimmed by 2 bases and V by 1 base; bases with no gene match: 17. CDR3 nucleotide sequence: TGTGCCAGCAGTGAAGGGAGGGCTGGACTAGGGTCAGGCACCTACGAGCAGTACTTC. Translated: CASSEGRAGLGSGTYEQYF. The full variable domain, its missing parts supplied by reference TRBV2 and TRBJ2-7, is EPEVTQTPSHQVTQMGQEVILRCVPISNHLYFYWYRQILGQKVEFLVSFYNNEISEKSEIFDDQFSVERPDGSNFTLKIRSTKLEDSAMYFCASSEGRAGLGSGTYEQYFGPGTRLTVT.

This chain connects TRBV12-3 or TRBV12-4 to TRBJ2-5, with 7 bases aligning to TRBD2. V shed 6 bases and J 5 bases; nucleotides not matched to a gene: 6. This CDR3 region has 13 residues. The CDR3 sequence is CASSSREGETQYF. The CDR3 DNA sequence: TGTGCCAGCAGCAGCAGGGAGGGTGAGACCCAGTACTTC.

The chain is built from TRBV19 and TRBJ1-5; tentative D call: TRBD1 (5 bases). From germline, CDR1 is LNHDA and CDR2 SQIVND (reference sequence). Trimming took 3 bases from V and 7 from J, leaving 16 bases between them. This CDR3 contains 15 residues. DNA of the CDR3: TGTGCCAGTAGTATTGTAGGCCAGGGAACGCAGCCCCAGCATTTT. Translating gives CASSIVGQGTQPQHF.

This chain joins TRBV5-1 and TRBJ1-2, with TRBD1 identical over 10 bases. Per germline, CDR1 SGHRS and CDR2 YFSETQ. The CDR3 length is 14 residues. V was pared by 2 bases and J by 8 bases, with 6 bases of the junction left unmatched. The CDR3 coding sequence is TGCGCCAGCAGCTTCGGGACAGGGGTAGGAGGCTACACCTTC. This translates into CASSFGTGVGGYTF.

The chain is built from TRBV9 and TRBJ2-7; TRBD1 agrees at 7 bases. The CDR3 has 15 amino acids. Trimming at V came to 0 bases and at J to 5 bases, leaving 8 bases not matched to a gene. Germline V gene lookup returns CDR1 SGDLS and CDR2 YYNGEE. CDR3 coding DNA: TGTGCCAGCAGCGTAGATCCCAGGGGGATCGACGAGCAGTACTTC. It encodes CASSVDPRGIDEQYF.

This clone was detected only once. The CDR3 is CASSVRQGGTEAFF. CDR3 sequence (DNA): TGCGCCAGCAGTGTACGACAGGGTGGAACTGAAGCTTTCTTT. The chain has TRBV10-1 and TRBJ1-1; the match to TRBD1 covers 7 bases. V lost 4 bases to trimming and J lost 5 bases; unmatched junction nucleotides: 7. Germline values: CDR1 WNHNN, CDR2 SYGVQD (reference sequence). The CDR3 sequence is 14 residues long.

This clone was observed a handful of times. The chain recombines TRBV30 with TRBJ2-1; D gene unclear. Trimming shortened V by 1 base and J by 0 bases, and 10 bases separated the two germline ends. The CDR3 runs 15 residues. Germline-derived CDR1 and CDR2 are GTSNPN and SVGIG (reference sequence). CDR3 loop: CAWSALDFSYNEQFF. The DNA for the CDR3 is TGTGCCTGGAGTGCCCTTGACTTCTCCTACAATGAGCAGTTCTTC.

This clone occurred once. The chain employs TRBV5-1 and TRBJ2-2; 10 nucleotides align to TRBD1. The CDR3 length is 13 residues. From germline, CDR1 is SGHRS and CDR2 YFSETQ. V dropped 9 bases and J dropped 6; count of bases not matched to a gene: 5. The CDR3 is CAISGTGAGELFF. The CDR3 nucleotides are TGCGCCATCTCCGGGACAGGGGCCGGGGAGCTGTTTTTT.

This clone has just one count. The chain combines TRBV2 with TRBJ1-6, with 8 positions matching TRBD1. CDR1 is SNHLY, CDR2 FYNNEI, per germline. The CDR3 has 14 amino acids. V was pared by 6 bases and J by 9 bases, with 7 bases of the junction left unmatched. The CDR3 coding sequence is TGTGCCAGCAGCGCCGGGACAGGTAGTTCACCCCTCCACTTT. Its protein product is CASSAGTGSSPLHF.

V usage is TRBV5-6 and J usage is TRBJ2-5, with D possibly TRBD2 on 6 matching bases. Germline loops: CDR1 SGHDT, CDR2 YYEEEE. This CDR3 comprises 17 residues. Trimming cost V 4 bases and J 2 bases, with 21 bases left between them. The CDR3 DNA reads as TGTGCCAGCAGCCGGAGGTGGGGGGAGAGGACGCAAGAGACCCAGTACTTC. Translated, it gives CASSRRWGERTQETQYF.

This clone was found once. This chain uses TRBV21-1 with TRBJ2-7; TRBD1 is the table's D call and was not checked against the DNA. TRBV21-1 has pseudogene status. The CDR3 is 14 amino acids. DNA for the CDR3: TGTGCCAGCAGCAAGGGGACAAATTTTTACGAGCAGTACTTC. It yields the protein CASSKGTNFYEQYF.